The 2 T cell receptor beta chains listed next were all sequenced from one sample in a study of identical twins (dated by TCRdb to about 2016). The protocol used for the library was 5' RACE. Reads for this sample came from an Illumina HiSeq 2000. TCRdb's own reprocessing of the public reads used fastp at Q25 and MiXCR and kept productive beta chains. Each CDR3 protein appears once, grouped with its most common genes and DNA. For this sample there are hundreds of thousands of distinct CDR3 sequences; less than 25% appear just once. The top ten clonotypes cover 2.9% of the sample. This same sample was also taken into another study, of T cells expressing NK-cell markers.

Sequencing was done on a sample of CD4+ T cells sorted from blood. The receptor source for this set is a woman younger than 35 in good health.

This clonotype occurred a few times. This sequence joins TRBV6-2 or TRBV6-3 and TRBJ2-7; TRBD1 is a possible D gene (6 bases). Trimming took off 2 bases at V and 6 bases at J, with 17 bases between the two ends. CDR1 and CDR2 (germline): MNHEY, SVGEGT. The length of the CDR3 is 15 residues. CDR3 region: CASSYERNRDLEQYF. The CDR3 DNA follows: TGTGCCAGCAGTTACGAGAGGAACAGGGACCTCGAGCAGTACTTC.

The gene calls are TRBV24-1 and TRBJ2-3, with D hard to call. Germline V lookup: CDR1 KGHDR, CDR2 SFDVKD. V was pared by 5 bases and J by 1 base, with 12 bases between. The CDR3 consists of 15 residues. CDR3 residues: CATSVGLDRTDTQYF. The CDR3, as DNA: TGTGCCACCAGTGTAGGGTTGGACCGCACAGATACGCAGTATTTT.